This TCR beta chain was retrieved from a study of T cells expressing NK-cell markers. TCRdb reworked the 5' RACE reads into one entry per CDR3 protein, no DNA. The sample holds some 410,000 distinct CDR3 sequences. The sequence was obtained from a woman aged 18-69 years in good health. Sequencing was performed on blood T cells: a sorted CD56 or NKG2C T cell subset, CD4+ or CD8+ T cells, or bulk PBMC T cells (not recorded which).

The CDR3 protein is CASSFGRYTGELFF. V usage is TRBV11-2 and J usage is TRBJ2-2. The CDR3 runs to 14 residues. Germline loops: CDR1 SGHAT, CDR2 FQNNGV.